The present T cell receptor (beta chain) was sequenced within a study of patients and donors after allogeneic stem cell transplantation. This clonotype has only a few counts. V gave up 4 bases and J gave up 8 bases; unmatched junction bases: 6. The V gene's germline CDR1 is MGHRA and CDR2 YSYEKL. CDR3 length: 14 amino acids. TCRdb called the RT-PCR reads again in MiXCR, with one record for every CDR3 protein. The table has about 160,000 distinct CDR3 sequences, approximately 22% seen once. This chain joins TRBV4-1 and TRBJ1-4; TRBD1 matches at 8 bases. This receptor was identified in a human donor who was either an allogeneic HSCT recipient or a stem cell or donor lymphocyte infusion donor (not recorded which). It is not recorded whose cells these are; they may come from a transplant donor. The specimen sequenced was blood, either unsorted or a sorted T cell fraction (not recorded which). DNA for the CDR3: TGCGCCAGCAGCCTGGACAGGGAAAGGGAAAAACTGTTTTTT. It encodes CASSLDREREKLFF.